Sequencing of this TCR beta chain was carried out in a study of T cells in narcolepsy. On the study more broadly: Donors had narcolepsy type 1 or type 2, or were healthy controls. Findings of the study overall: Autoreactive clonotypes reportedly recurred in blood of same and different patients, not controls. Autoreactive clone sequences were missing from some blood memory CD4+ repertoires. Autoreactive HCRT-specific and TRIB2-specific clonotypes were marked in same-patient CSF-versus-blood CD4+ comparisons.

The CDR3 is 14 amino acids. V was pared by 1 base and J by 9 bases, with 14 bases between. Germline V gene data show CDR1 as SGHTA and CDR2 as FQGNSA. Profiling relied on immunoSEQ multiplex PCR, and the TCRdb table lists in-frame clones only, not all of them. The sample comprises 25,000 to 40,000 clones, under 90% of which are singletons, and approximately 1.2% rests with the top ten. Notes on this clone: Antigen unknown.

The receptor's source is a human donor with narcolepsy. The chain combines TRBV7-2 with TRBJ2-3; D is unclear. Source material: CD45RA- memory CD4+ T cells from PBMCs. CDR3 amino acids: CASSLVLASGTQYF. CDR3 sequence (DNA): TGTGCCAGCAGCTTAGTGTTAGCTTCCGGGACGCAGTATTTT.